A selection of T cell receptor beta chains follows, all from one sample in a study of blood T cell repertoires in COVID-19. The repertoire was sequenced with immunoSEQ multiplex PCR; TCRdb's copy has only in-frame clones and lacks some. The data show hundreds of thousands of clones, more than 70% seen once. The specimen sequenced was peripheral blood. These receptors all come from a woman in her thirties or forties who had recovered from COVID-19. CDR3s include the opening cysteine and the closing phenylalanine or tryptophan. A D gene is named only where the DNA matches it firmly. Part of the rows lack a size; the others show once, few, many or a class for expanded clones.

size: once; V: TRBV5-1; J: TRBJ2-2; D: -; CDR3: CASSFGQGNTGELFF; DNA: TGCGCCAGCAGCTTCGGGCAGGGGAACACCGGGGAGCTGTTTTTT
size: -; V: TRBV24-1; J: TRBJ2-1; D: TRBD2; CDR3: CATSDLGLAGGEQFF; DNA: TGTGCCACCAGTGATTTAGGGCTAGCGGGGGGGGAGCAGTTCTTC
size: -; V: TRBV6-5; J: TRBJ1-5; D: -; CDR3: CATKEGGSNQPQHF; DNA: TGTGCCACCAAAGAGGGGGGGAGCAATCAGCCCCAGCATTTT
size: -; V: TRBV5-8; J: TRBJ2-7; D: TRBD1; CDR3: CASSLEWSGTGSNEQYF; DNA: TGTGCCAGCAGCTTGGAGTGGAGTGGGACAGGGAGCAACGAGCAGTACTTC
size: -; V: TRBV9; J: TRBJ2-3; D: TRBD2; CDR3: CASSVGGQGTSGSYTDTQYF; DNA: TGTGCCAGCAGCGTAGGGGGACAGGGGACTAGCGGGAGTTATACAGATACGCAGTATTTT
size: -; V: TRBV4-2; J: TRBJ2-5; D: TRBD1; CDR3: CASRVDDRALETQYF; DNA: TGTGCCAGCAGAGTGGACGACAGGGCATTGGAGACCCAGTACTTC
size: -; V: TRBV3-1/TRBV3-2; J: TRBJ2-3; D: TRBD2; CDR3: CASSHSLAGKGADTQYF; DNA: TGTGCCAGCAGCCACTCACTAGCGGGAAAGGGGGCAGATACGCAGTATTTT
size: -; V: TRBV5-4; J: TRBJ2-1; D: TRBD2; CDR3: CASSPGTSGSHTYNEQFF; DNA: TGTGCCAGCAGCCCCGGGACTAGCGGGAGCCACACCTACAATGAGCAGTTCTTC
size: -; V: TRBV7-9; J: TRBJ1-5; D: -; CDR3: CASSQGGGSQPQHF; DNA: TGTGCCAGCAGCCAAGGGGGGGGGAGTCAGCCCCAGCATTTT
size: -; V: TRBV18; J: TRBJ2-5; D: -; CDR3: CASSPRGNTGETQYF; DNA: TGTGCCAGCTCACCGAGAGGGAACACGGGGGAGACCCAGTACTTC
size: -; V: TRBV12-5; J: TRBJ1-1; D: -; CDR3: CASGLGAATEAFF; DNA: TGTGCTAGTGGTTTGGGGGCAGCCACTGAAGCTTTCTTT
size: -; V: TRBV5-4; J: TRBJ2-7; D: TRBD2; CDR3: CASSPRTSGKEYF; DNA: TGTGCCAGCAGCCCCCGGACTAGCGGGAAGGAGTACTTC
size: -; V: TRBV29-1; J: TRBJ2-3; D: TRBD2; CDR3: CSVPGLAVTDTQYF; DNA: TGCAGCGTTCCAGGACTAGCGGTGACAGATACGCAGTATTTT
size: few; V: TRBV18; J: TRBJ1-3; D: -; CDR3: CASSPPFQGIGNTIYF; DNA: TGTGCCAGCTCACCACCGTTTCAGGGCATAGGAAACACCATATATTTT
size: -; V: TRBV4-1; J: TRBJ2-1; D: TRBD2; CDR3: CASSPLGSSGSLYNEQFF; DNA: TGCGCCAGCAGCCCTCTGGGGTCCAGCGGGAGCCTCTACAATGAGCAGTTCTTC
size: -; V: TRBV5-1; J: TRBJ1-2; D: TRBD1; CDR3: CASSPTGVGGGYTF; DNA: TGCGCCAGCAGCCCGACAGGGGTCGGGGGTGGCTACACCTTC
size: -; V: TRBV19; J: TRBJ2-2; D: TRBD2; CDR3: CASTPTSGSGVELFF; DNA: TGTGCCAGTACCCCGACTAGCGGGAGTGGCGTGGAGCTGTTTTTT